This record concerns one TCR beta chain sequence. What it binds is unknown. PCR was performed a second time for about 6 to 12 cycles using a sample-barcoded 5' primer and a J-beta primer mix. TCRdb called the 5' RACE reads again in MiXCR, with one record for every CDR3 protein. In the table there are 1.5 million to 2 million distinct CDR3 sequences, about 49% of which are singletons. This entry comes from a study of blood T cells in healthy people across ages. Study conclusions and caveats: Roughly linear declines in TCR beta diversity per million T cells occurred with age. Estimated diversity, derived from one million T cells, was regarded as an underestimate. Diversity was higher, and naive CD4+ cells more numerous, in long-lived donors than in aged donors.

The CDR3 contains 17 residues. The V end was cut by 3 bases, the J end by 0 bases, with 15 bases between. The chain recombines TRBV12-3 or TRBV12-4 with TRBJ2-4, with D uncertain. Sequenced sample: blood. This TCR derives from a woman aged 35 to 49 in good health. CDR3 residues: CASSFNFRSVAKNIQYF. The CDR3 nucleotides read TGTGCCAGCAGTTTTAATTTTAGGTCCGTAGCCAAAAACATTCAGTACTTC.